This T cell receptor beta chain was sequenced in a study of T cell responses to AZD1222 COVID-19 vaccine. Profiled with immunoSEQ multiplex PCR; TCRdb holds only in-frame clones, not every one. The table includes about 160,000 clones, 88% detected once. Germline lookup yields CDR1 SGHRS and CDR2 YFSETQ. Trimming removed 0 bases from V and 6 bases from J, with 10 bases in between. The CDR3 has 13 residues. Study-wide points: Just a handful of AZD1222 recipients were seropositive at baseline. The study sampled repertoires only after the peak T cell response. Mostly white British, mostly female donors; authors suggested clonal diversity may be underestimated.

About this clone: Its specificity is unknown.

The chain carries TRBV5-1 and TRBJ2-7, with D tentatively TRBD1 (5 bases). The source is an adult who received the AZD1222 COVID-19 vaccine. This material consisted of peripheral blood, taken 28 days after the second AZD1222 dose. CDR3 DNA sequence: TGCGCCAGCAGCTTGGGTCAGGGCTTCGAGCAGTACTTC. This codes for CASSLGQGFEQYF. Together with reference TRBV5-1 and TRBJ2-7, the CDR3 gives the full variable domain: KAGVTQTPRYLIKTRGQQVTLSCSPISGHRSVSWYQQTPGQGLQFLFEYFSETQRNKGNFPGRFSGRQFSNSRSEMNVSTLELGDSALYLCASSLGQGFEQYFGPGTRLTVT.